The rows below give T cell receptor beta chains drawn from one sample of a study of radiation and T cells in renal cell carcinoma. Sequencing was performed with immunoSEQ multiplex PCR; in TCRdb, only in-frame clones are kept and a portion is missing. Of around 130,000 clones in the sample, 85% to 90% are singletons; the top ten hold around 6%. This material consisted of blood, taken from a patient whose treatment included radiotherapy and nephrectomy. These receptors all come from a woman aged 70 to 79 with renal cell carcinoma. The CDR3 runs from the conserved cysteine through the conserved F or W.

V	J	CDR3
TRBV5-6	TRBJ1-5	CASSLGKGLGNQPQHF
TRBV7-9	TRBJ2-3	CASSPRGTDTQYF
TRBV30	TRBJ2-3	CAWSTPGGTDTQYF
TRBV6-6	TRBJ1-2	CASSYGGKYGYTF
TRBV5-4	TRBJ1-4	CASSLSTGSNEKLFF
TRBV2	TRBJ2-2	CASSEALGGAGELFF
TRBV27	TRBJ1-1	CASSPGRENTEAFF
TRBV5-6	TRBJ2-1	CASRWTGQLNEQFF
TRBV7-9	TRBJ2-5	CASRPTGTGKWTNQETQYF
TRBV7-2	TRBJ2-5	CASSFPLAGIETQYF
TRBV5-6	TRBJ2-2	CASSFRTGGMTGELFF
TRBV9	TRBJ1-1	CASSTSGMNTEAFF
TRBV6-5	TRBJ1-1	CASRDTLIPEAFF
TRBV7-3	TRBJ1-5	CASSFGGQPQHF
TRBV6-1	TRBJ1-2	CASRLRQPDYGYTF
TRBV5-3	TRBJ2-7	CARSFRHEQYF
TRBV5-1	TRBJ1-1	CASGHTNTEAFF
TRBV18	TRBJ1-4	CASSPATTNEKLFF
TRBV13	TRBJ2-6	CASRRSGRTGANVLTF
TRBV28	TRBJ1-1	CASSFHRGNTEAFF
TRBV27	TRBJ2-5	CASSRGLALYRNQETQYF
TRBV7-9	TRBJ1-2	CASSLATGGGYGYTF
TRBV10-3	TRBJ2-7	CAIRNSSYEQYF
TRBV7-2	TRBJ2-2	CASSFFGGVNTGELFF
TRBV29-1	TRBJ2-5	CSVEWLAGALIETQYF
TRBV9	TRBJ2-4	CASSVVVAKNIQYF
TRBV28	TRBJ1-2	CASSPGTGHNYGYTF
TRBV19	TRBJ2-1	CASSYSGNFNEQFF
TRBV30	TRBJ2-3	CAWSQLAGGTDTQYF
TRBV10-3	TRBJ1-1	CAISGRRNTEAFF
TRBV5-1	TRBJ1-2	CASSSQGNYGYTF
TRBV5-1	TRBJ1-2	CASSSWTDDGYTF
TRBV19	TRBJ1-1	CASSTIFGTTNTEAFF
TRBV6-5	TRBJ2-7	CASSYTDRPSIYEQYF
TRBV18	TRBJ2-7	CASSPGDNEQYF
TRBV5-1	TRBJ1-6	CASSLAGSNSPLHF
TRBV19	TRBJ2-3	CASSMTNTQYF
TRBV6-5	TRBJ2-7	CASSYSQGGDEQYF
TRBV7-2	TRBJ1-1	CATKRAGDVGTEAFF
TRBV5-1	TRBJ2-2	CASSLAQGRNTGELFF
TRBV11-3	TRBJ1-6	CASSFRDTHNSPLHF
TRBV7-8	TRBJ1-2	CASSLGGTNYGYTF
TRBV2	TRBJ1-2	CASSQELRNYGYTF
TRBV14	TRBJ1-6	CAGSQERASPLHF
TRBV9	TRBJ1-2	CASSVEGSGISGYTF
TRBV6-6	TRBJ1-3	CASRSSGTVSGNTIYF
TRBV25-1	TRBJ1-2	CASSEGGTGLFGYTF
TRBV19	TRBJ2-7	CASTSSSYEQYF
TRBV28	TRBJ2-6	CASSLSAAHPGANVLTF
TRBV5-5	TRBJ2-1	CASSGGQYEQFF
TRBV5-4	TRBJ2-5	CASSSIRAQETQYF
TRBV6-4	TRBJ2-3	CASIDRTPPCTDTQYF
TRBV7-2	TRBJ2-1	CASNLGSVYNEQFF
TRBV12-2	TRBJ2-7	CASLLRLVRTVSYEQYF
TRBV7-2	TRBJ2-4	CASSRTGGRAKNIQYF
TRBV5-1	TRBJ1-4	CASSLVGQGTEKLFF
TRBV5-1	TRBJ2-7	CASSPSGASYEQYF